The 20 T cell receptor beta chains below were found in one sample sequenced in a study of blood T cells in healthy people across ages. With a J-beta primer mix and a sample-barcoded 5' primer, a second PCR ran roughly 7 to 11 cycles. Via MiXCR, TCRdb re-called the 5' RACE reads, giving one row per CDR3 protein. Among roughly 2 million distinct CDR3 sequences listed, roughly 49% were seen once. Sequenced input: blood. Every receptor here comes from a woman in her forties in good health.

CDR3 in amino acids: CASAQIRGSGEQFF. The CDR3 nucleotides read TGTGCCAGCGCTCAGATTCGGGGGTCAGGGGAGCAGTTCTTC. The V call is TRBV7-2, the J call TRBJ2-1; the D gene is possibly TRBD2 (6 bases). The CDR3 consists of 14 residues. The V end was cut by 8 bases, the J end by 10 bases, with 21 bases between. CDR1 and CDR2 (germline): SGHTA, FQGNSA.

The chain has TRBV7-3 and TRBJ2-5; no definite D call. Germline V gene data show CDR1 as SGHTA and CDR2 as FQGTGA. The CDR3 sequence is 15 residues long. V shed 0 bases and J shed 2 bases, with 10 bases lying between them. In DNA, the CDR3 is TGTGCCAGCAGCTTAACCCACAACAGACAAGAGACCCAGTACTTC. As protein: CASSLTHNRQETQYF.

This clonotype appeared a few times. The V call is TRBV27, the J call TRBJ2-7, with TRBD2 matching over 8 bases. The CDR3 runs 14 residues. J lost 2 bases, V lost 4 bases, and 4 bases had no gene match. CDR1 and CDR2 from the germline V gene are MNHEY and SMNVEV (reference sequence). CDR3: CASSYAGLAYEQYF. Written as DNA, the CDR3 is TGTGCCAGCAGTTACGCGGGACTAGCCTACGAGCAGTACTTC.

The chain couples TRBV6-5 to TRBJ2-7, with D tentatively TRBD1 (5 bases). The DNA end favors TRBJ2-5, so the J call may be wrong. Germline CDR1 reads MNHEY; CDR2 reads SVGAGI. CDR3 length: 13 residues. The CDR3 DNA reads as TGTGCCAGCAGTTTCCTCAGGGAAGAGACCCAGTACTTC. Protein product: CASSFLREETQYF.

This chain joins TRBV12-3 or TRBV12-4 and TRBJ2-1; D unclear. This CDR3 comprises 12 residues. V lost 6 bases to trimming and J lost 8 bases, with 11 bases between them. The CDR3 region has the DNA TGTGCCAGCAGCTCCCGGTCATATGAGCAGTTCTTC. Translated: CASSSRSYEQFF.

This clonotype occurred a few times. The V call is TRBV7-9, the J call TRBJ2-6, with 8 bases aligning to TRBD1. The CDR3 is 19 residues long. V was clipped by 0 bases and J by 3 bases; unmatched bases: 10. The germline V gene has CDR1 SEHNR and CDR2 FQNEAQ (reference sequence). The CDR3 DNA reads as TGTGCCAGCAGCTTAGCGCTAGGACAGGGCCGTGGTGGGGCCAACGTCCTGACTTTC. Translating it yields CASSLALGQGRGGANVLTF.

V usage is TRBV7-9 and J usage is TRBJ1-1; D may be TRBD1 (5 bases). Trimming stripped 4 bases from V and 8 bases from J, with 17 bases between. Germline V lookup: CDR1 SEHNR, CDR2 FQNEAQ (reference sequence). The CDR3 is 14 residues long. CDR3 loop: CASSSPTVGAEAFF. CDR3 nucleotide sequence: TGTGCCAGCAGCTCACCGACGGTAGGGGCAGAAGCTTTCTTT. The variable domain in full, with the rest retrieved from reference TRBV7-9 and TRBJ1-1, is DTGVSQNPRHKITKRGQNVTFRCDPISEHNRLYWYRQTLGQGPEFLTYFQNEAQLEKSRLLSDRFSAERPKGSFSTLEIQRTEQGDSAMYLCASSSPTVGAEAFFGQGTRLTVV.

This clonotype has just a few counts. The chain's CDR3 is CASSALPTSSSYEQYF. The CDR3 nucleotides are TGTGCCAGCAGCGCCCTACCGACTAGCAGTTCCTACGAGCAGTACTTC. This chain connects TRBV12-3 or TRBV12-4 to TRBJ2-7, with 7 positions matching TRBD2. V dropped 6 bases and J dropped 1; count of bases not matched to a gene: 12. CDR3 length: 16 residues.

This clonotype was detected a few times. J is TRBJ2-7 and V is TRBV28; 15 bases match TRBD2. The assigned J gene may be wrong: the sequence end matches TRBJ2-5 better. This CDR3 has 15 residues. Germline assignment: CDR1 MDHEN and CDR2 SYDVKM. Here the CDR3 DNA reads TGTGCCAGCAGTCGGACTAGCGGGGGGGTGAAGACCCAGTACTTC. Translation gives CASSRTSGGVKTQYF.

This clonotype showed up many times. This chain joins TRBV7-2 and TRBJ2-5, with 12 positions matching TRBD2. J was trimmed by 4 bases and V by 5 bases; bases with no gene match: 5. From germline, CDR1 is SGHTA and CDR2 FQGNSA. This CDR3 spans 15 amino acids. The CDR3: CASSTGLAGGETQYF. In nucleotides, the CDR3 is TGTGCCAGCAGCACGGGACTAGCGGGCGGAGAGACCCAGTACTTC.

The CDR3 is CASSLDGGRRLGYTF. CDR3 DNA sequence: TGCGCCAGCAGCTTGGATGGGGGGCGCCGACTTGGCTACACCTTC. This chain joins TRBV5-1 and TRBJ1-2, with D maybe TRBD1 (6 bases). V was pared by 0 bases and J by 7 bases, with 16 bases between. CDR3 size: 15 residues. Germline CDR1 is SGHRS and CDR2 is YFSETQ.

This chain connects TRBV2 to TRBJ2-5; D gene uncertain. The CDR3 consists of 15 residues. The ends were cut back, 1 base at V and 1 base at J, with 10 bases in the middle. CDR1 is SNHLY and CDR2 is FYNNEI in the germline V gene. The CDR3 nucleotides are TGTGCCAGCAGTGAAGAAGGCAGACGCCAAGAGACCCAGTACTTC. Translated: CASSEEGRRQETQYF.

This clonotype was detected many times. The chain carries TRBV29-1 and TRBJ2-7, with a weak D call TRBD1 (5 bases). The CDR3 extends over 12 amino acids. Between the trimmed V and J ends, which lost 8 bases and 5 bases, there was a span of 16 bases. Germline V CDR1 and CDR2: SQVTM, ANQGSEA. In DNA, the CDR3 is TGCAGCCCGCAGGGTGAGTGCCACGAGCAGTACTTC. Translation: CSPQGECHEQYF.

The V and J genes are TRBV6-2 or TRBV6-3 and TRBJ1-1, with D unclear. The ends were cut back, 2 bases at V and 0 bases at J, with 13 bases in the middle. CDR3 size: 16 residues. CDR1 and CDR2 from the germline V gene are MNHEY and SVGEGT. The CDR3 nucleotides read TGTGCCAGCAGTTACAAGCGGACGGCTATGAACACTGAAGCTTTCTTT. It is translated as CASSYKRTAMNTEAFF.

The V and J genes are TRBV6-2 or TRBV6-3 and TRBJ2-3; no clear D. This CDR3 comprises 16 residues. CDR1 is MNHEY, CDR2 SVGEGT, per germline. V dropped 6 bases and J dropped 1 base, with 17 bases sitting between them. The CDR3 DNA sequence: TGTGCCAGCAGCTCCCTCGGACCAGGAGGCACAGATACGCAGTATTTT. Translation: CASSSLGPGGTDTQYF.

Comment on this clonotype: At one end, the junction sequence differs from germline, possibly due to a read error. The chain has TRBV7-8 and TRBJ1-2; unclear D gene. Per the germline V gene, CDR1 is SGHVS and CDR2 is FQNEAQ. The CDR3 has 13 residues. The CDR3 DNA is TGTACCAGCAGCTTAGACGGTAGCTATGGCTACACCTTC. This codes for CTSSLDGSYGYTF.

This sequence joins TRBV27 and TRBJ1-4; 7 bases map to TRBD1. Germline trimming cut 1 base from V and 6 bases from J; bases unmatched to any gene: 5. Germline CDR1 MNHEY, CDR2 SMNVEV (reference sequence). There are 15 residues in the CDR3. CDR3 DNA sequence: TGTGCCAGCAGTTTATTAGGCCAGGGGGATGAAAAACTGTTTTTT. Its protein is CASSLLGQGDEKLFF. Using reference TRBV27 and TRBJ1-4 for the parts outside the CDR3, the full variable domain is EAQVTQNPRYLITVTGKKLTVTCSQNMNHEYMSWYRQDPGLGLRQIYYSMNVEVTDKGDVPEGYKVSRKEKRNFPLILESPSPNQTSLYFCASSLLGQGDEKLFFGSGTQLSVL.

This clonotype has a handful of counts. The J gene is TRBJ2-3, the V gene TRBV2, with 9 nucleotides matching TRBD1. The V gene end was trimmed by 8 bases and the J gene end by 6 bases; junction bases not matched to a gene: 9. CDR1 is SNHLY and CDR2 is FYNNEI in the germline V gene. The CDR3 totals 14 residues. The CDR3 bases are TGTGCCAGCCTACCGGGACAGGGATGGGATACGCAGTATTTT. This translates into CASLPGQGWDTQYF.

This clonotype was counted a few times. The V call is TRBV29-1, the J call TRBJ2-3; 7 bases align to TRBD2. The CDR3 extends over 13 amino acids. The J segment lost 5 bases and the V segment lost 1 base, leaving 3 bases of the junction unmatched. CDR1 is SQVTM, CDR2 ANQGSEA, per germline. The CDR3 DNA follows: TGCAGCGTTGAAGTTGGGAGGGAAGATACGCAGTATTTT. This codes for CSVEVGREDTQYF.

This clonotype has ten or more counts. J is TRBJ2-5 and V is TRBV7-2; no definite D call. The germline CDR1 and CDR2 sequences are SGHTA and FQGNSA. Trimming cost V 3 bases and J 6 bases, with 11 bases left between them. The CDR3 extends over 13 amino acids. The CDR3 here is CASSLGPEKTQYF. Written as DNA, the CDR3 is TGTGCCAGCAGCTTGGGCCCAGAGAAGACCCAGTACTTC.